This T cell receptor beta chain was found in a study of shared clonotypes between healthy human individuals. This clone was recorded only once. What it recognizes is unknown. The sorted-subset replicate PCRs were given 200 ng DNA, which is tens of thousands of T cell genomes. Assay: immunoSEQ multiplex PCR; the TCRdb copy retains only in-frame clones and omits some. This table has 2,500,000 or so clones, roughly nine tenths appearing once. Each donor was a Caucasian adult residing in Nashville, Tennessee. Researchers partitioned CD4+ cells into CD45RA+ naive and CD45RA-negative memory subsets. From germline, CDR1 is GTSNPN and CDR2 SVGIG (reference sequence). Losses at the gene ends were 5 bases for V and 2 bases for J; bases not matched to a gene: 9. This CDR3 spans 15 amino acids. Regarding the study as a whole: In having few donors, the study represented limited genetic and exposure-history diversity.

This clonotype was obtained from a man aged 18-30 years in good health. Sequences were obtained from naive CD4+ T cells sorted from blood. Subset: CD45RA+ positively selected. The chain uses TRBV30 and TRBJ2-3; 8 bases align to TRBD1. The CDR3 DNA reads as TGTGCCTGGGAGCCGGGACAGGCGTCCACAGATACGCAGTATTTT. Amino acid sequence: CAWEPGQASTDTQYF.